One and the same sample provided the 13 T cell receptor beta chains below, sequenced in a study of shared clonotypes between healthy human individuals. Sequencing was performed with immunoSEQ multiplex PCR; in TCRdb, only in-frame clones are kept and a portion is missing. The sample lists about 2.3 million clones, just over 90% occurring once. Sequenced sample: naive CD4+ T cells from PBMCs. Subset specified: CD45RA+ positively selected. The receptors here all came from a man younger than 35 in good health. Some clones in this sample may be carry-over from other donors' samples.

The chain joins TRBV28 to TRBJ1-1; 10 bases are a match to TRBD1. V lost 3 bases and J lost 6; bases outside the gene matches: 7. CDR1 and CDR2 (germline): MDHEN, SYDVKM. The length of the CDR3 is 15 residues. The DNA of the CDR3 is TGTGCCAGCAGTTTGCTGAGGACAGGGGGGCCTGAAGCTTTCTTT. Amino acids: CASSLLRTGGPEAFF.

This clone was recorded only once. The chain employs TRBV7-8 and TRBJ2-7; D is possibly TRBD1 or TRBD2 (5 bases each). Looked up from germline, CDR1 is SGHVS and CDR2 is FQNEAQ. Deletions cut 4 bases from V and 8 bases from J, with 12 bases between. This CDR3 region has 12 residues. CDR3 DNA sequence: TGTGCCAGCAGCTCCTTCCGGGGACAGCAGTACTTC. Translation gives CASSSFRGQQYF. The full variable domain, in which reference TRBV7-8 and TRBJ2-7 provide the parts outside the CDR3, is GAGVSQSPRYKVAKRGQDVALRCDPISGHVSLFWYQQALGQGPEFLTYFQNEAQLDKSGLPSDRFFAERPEGSVSTLKIQRTQQEDSAVYLCASSSFRGQQYFGPGTRLTVT.

About this clone: Other DNA sequences of this sample code for an identical CDR3. The chain links TRBV30 to TRBJ1-2, with D unclear. Deletions cut 2 bases from V and 2 bases from J, with 6 bases between. In germline, CDR1 is GTSNPN, CDR2 SVGIG (reference sequence). This CDR3 contains 12 residues. In DNA form, the CDR3 reads TGTGCCTGGAGTTCACTGAACTATGGCTACACCTTC. This encodes CAWSSLNYGYTF.

This chain connects TRBV5-1 to TRBJ1-5; 7 nucleotides align to TRBD1. The length of the CDR3 is 13 residues. The trim removed 4 bases at V and 6 bases at J, leaving 4 bases unmatched. Germline-derived CDR1 and CDR2 are SGHRS and YFSETQ. For the CDR3, the DNA is TGCGCCAGCAGCCTACAGGGGCCTCAGCCCCAGCATTTT. This translates into CASSLQGPQPQHF.

A note on this clone: The same CDR3 arises from other DNA sequences in this sample as well. This rearrangement joins TRBV28 to TRBJ1-5; no definite D call. This CDR3 has 12 amino acids. The germline gives CDR1 MDHEN, CDR2 SYDVKM. V was pared by 1 base and J by 5 bases, with 3 bases between. The CDR3 nucleotides are TGTGCCAGCAGTTTATCCTATCAGCCCCAGCATTTT. This translates into CASSLSYQPQHF.

The chain employs TRBV19 and TRBJ2-1, with 9 bases identical to TRBD1. The CDR3 totals 15 residues. With V trimmed by 5 bases and J by 6 bases, 8 bases remained unmatched. Germline loops: CDR1 LNHDA, CDR2 SQIVND (reference sequence). For the CDR3, the DNA is TGTGCCAGTAGTTCGCCGGACAGGGGAATCAATGAGCAGTTCTTC. This gives the protein CASSSPDRGINEQFF. Based on the CDR3 plus reference TRBV19 and TRBJ2-1, the full variable domain is DGGITQSPKYLFRKEGQNVTLSCEQNLNHDAMYWYRQDPGQGLRLIYYSQIVNDFQKGDIAEGYSVSREKKESFPLTVTSAQKNPTAFYLCASSSPDRGINEQFFGPGTRLTVL.

The gene calls are TRBV30 and TRBJ1-2; tentative D call: TRBD1 (5 bases). Germline CDR1 and CDR2: GTSNPN and SVGIG (reference sequence). Trimming cost V 0 bases and J 7 bases, with 21 bases left between them. The CDR3 has 16 residues. CDR3 protein: CAWSVRDSGYFFGYTF. The CDR3 DNA follows: TGTGCCTGGAGTGTTCGAGACAGCGGCTATTTTTTTGGCTACACCTTC.

For this clone: Additional DNA sequences in this sample encode the identical CDR3. The chain couples TRBV18 to TRBJ1-4, with D maybe TRBD1 (5 bases). Trimming took 0 bases from V and 7 from J, leaving 12 bases between them. This CDR3 spans 15 amino acids. Germline CDR1 reads KGHSH; CDR2 reads LQKENI. CDR3 in amino acids: CASSPPGQGGEKLFF. CDR3 bases: TGTGCCAGCTCACCACCGGGGCAGGGAGGTGAAAAACTGTTTTTT. Combining the CDR3 with reference TRBV18 and TRBJ1-4 gives the whole variable domain NAGVMQNPRHLVRRRGQEARLRCSPMKGHSHVYWYRQLPEEGLKFMVYLQKENIIDESGMPKERFSAEFPKEGPSILRIQQVVRGDSAAYFCASSPPGQGGEKLFFGSGTQLSVL.

V usage is TRBV6-5 and J usage is TRBJ2-5, with unresolved D. The length of the CDR3 is 14 residues. V shed 6 bases and J shed 5 bases, with 16 bases lying between them. CDR1 MNHEY and CDR2 SVGAGI come from the germline V gene. DNA of the CDR3: TGTGCCAGCAGAAACTCGTGGCTGGGGGAGACCCAGTACTTC. Translated: CASRNSWLGETQYF.

The chain joins TRBV6-5 to TRBJ2-7; perhaps TRBD2 as D (5 bases). V was clipped by 0 bases and J by 2 bases, with 11 bases between them. The CDR3 runs to 15 residues. The germline V gene encodes CDR1 MNHEY and CDR2 SVGAGI. DNA for the CDR3: TGTGCCAGCAGTTACTCCCAGGACGGGGCCTACGAGCAGTACTTC. Translating it yields CASSYSQDGAYEQYF.

V gene TRBV28 combines with J gene TRBJ2-1; possibly TRBD1 for D (5 bases). The CDR3 sequence is 14 residues long. Per the germline V gene, CDR1 is MDHEN and CDR2 is SYDVKM. Trimming left V 2 bases short and J 4 bases short, with 9 bases between. The CDR3 is CASSLAHRYNEQFF. Here the CDR3 DNA reads TGTGCCAGCAGTTTAGCCCACAGGTACAATGAGCAGTTCTTC.

This chain uses TRBV2 with TRBJ2-1, with 11 bases fitting TRBD2. There are 15 residues in the CDR3. Germline assignment: CDR1 SNHLY and CDR2 FYNNEI. The J segment lost 5 bases and the V segment lost 3 bases, leaving 3 bases of the junction unmatched. CDR3 sequence (DNA): TGTGCCAGCAGTGACGGGACTAGCGGAAACAATGAGCAGTTCTTC. This sequence encodes CASSDGTSGNNEQFF.

V is TRBV18 and J is TRBJ1-2; 7 nucleotides match TRBD1. Losses at the gene ends were 3 bases for V and 8 bases for J; bases not matched to a gene: 6. This CDR3 has 13 residues. Per germline, CDR1 KGHSH and CDR2 LQKENI. CDR3 sequence reads: CASSPTGMGGYTF. The CDR3 DNA reads TGTGCCAGCTCACCGACAGGGATGGGGGGCTACACCTTC.